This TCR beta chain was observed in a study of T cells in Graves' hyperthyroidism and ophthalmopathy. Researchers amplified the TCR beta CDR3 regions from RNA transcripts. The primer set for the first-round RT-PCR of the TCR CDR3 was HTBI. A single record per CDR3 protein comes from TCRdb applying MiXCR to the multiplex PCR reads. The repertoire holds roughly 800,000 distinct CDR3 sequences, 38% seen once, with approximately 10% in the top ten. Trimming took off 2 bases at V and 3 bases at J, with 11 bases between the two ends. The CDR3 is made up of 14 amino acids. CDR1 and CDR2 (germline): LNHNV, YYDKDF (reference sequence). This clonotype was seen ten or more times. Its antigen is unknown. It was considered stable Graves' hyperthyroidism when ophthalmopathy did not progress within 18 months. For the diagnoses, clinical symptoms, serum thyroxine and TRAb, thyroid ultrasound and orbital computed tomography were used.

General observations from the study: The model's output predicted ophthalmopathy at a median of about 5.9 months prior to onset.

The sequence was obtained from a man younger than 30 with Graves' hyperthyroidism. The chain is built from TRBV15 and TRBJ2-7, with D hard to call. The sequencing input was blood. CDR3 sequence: CATSRTSLGYEQYF. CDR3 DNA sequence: TGTGCCACCAGCAGAACTTCTTTGGGCTACGAGCAGTACTTC.